This TCR beta chain emerged from a study of patients and donors after allogeneic stem cell transplantation (dated by TCRdb to between 2020 and 2021). The library was made by RT-PCR. The instrument given in TCRdb is NextSeq 550. TCRdb ran its own pipeline on the public reads, namely fastp trimming at Q25 and MiXCR clone calling, and kept in-frame beta chains. Here each entry gathers all rows of one CDR3 protein and keeps the most common genes and DNA. The sample includes under 170,000 distinct CDR3 sequences, with about a third observed a single time. The ten largest make up around 50% of the sample. A word on this clonotype: Its target antigen remains unknown. No qualities accompany the bases; no much larger clone lies one base away.

Sequencing used blood, either unsorted or a sorted T cell fraction (not recorded which). This clonotype was sampled from a human donor who was either an allogeneic HSCT recipient or a stem cell or donor lymphocyte infusion donor (not recorded which). It is not recorded whose cells these are; they may come from a transplant donor.

The DNA sequence follows: TGTGCCAGCAGCGTAGAACCGGCGAACACTGAAGCTTTCTTT. Its translation reads: CASSVEPANTEAFF. Here the chain combines TRBV9 and TRBJ1-1, with the D gene not clear enough to name. The CDR3 goes from the cysteine to the phenylalanine over 14 residues. Just CDR3 DNA is preserved here, 42 bases in frame from base 1. V and J lose 0 bases and 1 base, and a span of 7 bases separates them. CDR1 and CDR2 are drawn from the germline V gene: SGDLS, YYNGEE.